This T cell receptor (beta chain) was sequenced during a study of identical twins. Whole-study findings and limits: Less excess twin sharing appeared in beta out-of-frame sequences.

TCRdb ran MiXCR on the 5' RACE reads and lists one entry per CDR3 protein. The table shows roughly 750,000 distinct CDR3 sequences, with around 20% occurring only once. This CDR3 region has 16 residues. Germline V gene data show CDR1 as DFQATT and CDR2 as SNEGSKA (reference sequence). All donors comprised healthy Caucasians. In regard to this clonotype: Antigen: not known. The junction does not match germline at one end; this may be a read error.

These same data were also listed under a study on T cells expressing NK-cell markers. That paper notes: Source material for TCR beta repertoires consisted of sorted CD3+CD56+NKG2C+, CD3+CD56+NKG2C- and CD3+CD56-NKG2C+ T cells.

The chain carries TRBV20-1 and TRBJ2-2, with TRBD2 matching 8 bases. This TCR was sampled from a woman under 30 in good health. What was sequenced was PBMCs. The DNA of the CDR3 is TGCAGTGCCCCCGCGATCGGGGGGGCGAACACCGGGGAGCTGATTTTT. This translates into CSAPAIGGANTGELIF.